These 2 T cell receptor beta chains originate from one sample sequenced in a study of identical twins. TCRdb reprocessed the 5' RACE reads with MiXCR, giving one entry per CDR3 protein. The data hold roughly 350,000 distinct CDR3 sequences, with 10% to 15% observed a single time. These data are also associated with another study on yellow fever vaccine responses in identical twins.

What was sequenced was CD8+ T cells sorted from blood. The source of these receptors is a woman aged 18-30 years in good health.

This sequence joins TRBV6-1 and TRBJ1-2; D remains ambiguous. The V and J ends lost 7 bases and 5 bases respectively, with 17 bases between them. Per germline, CDR1 MNHNS and CDR2 SASEGT. The length of the CDR3 is 14 residues. CDR3 in amino acids: CASKTIGAGYGYTF. CDR3 sequence (DNA): TGTGCCAGCAAAACGATTGGAGCGGGGTATGGCTACACCTTC.

There are a few counts of this clonotype. The chain has TRBV7-9 and TRBJ2-1; D remains unclear. Germline CDR1 and CDR2: SEHNR and FQNEAQ (reference sequence). The V end was cut by 5 bases, the J end by 8 bases, with 10 bases between. The CDR3 covers 12 residues. The CDR3 DNA follows: TGTGCCAGCAGCCCCCGGTGGGATGAGCAGTTCTTC. This sequence encodes CASSPRWDEQFF.